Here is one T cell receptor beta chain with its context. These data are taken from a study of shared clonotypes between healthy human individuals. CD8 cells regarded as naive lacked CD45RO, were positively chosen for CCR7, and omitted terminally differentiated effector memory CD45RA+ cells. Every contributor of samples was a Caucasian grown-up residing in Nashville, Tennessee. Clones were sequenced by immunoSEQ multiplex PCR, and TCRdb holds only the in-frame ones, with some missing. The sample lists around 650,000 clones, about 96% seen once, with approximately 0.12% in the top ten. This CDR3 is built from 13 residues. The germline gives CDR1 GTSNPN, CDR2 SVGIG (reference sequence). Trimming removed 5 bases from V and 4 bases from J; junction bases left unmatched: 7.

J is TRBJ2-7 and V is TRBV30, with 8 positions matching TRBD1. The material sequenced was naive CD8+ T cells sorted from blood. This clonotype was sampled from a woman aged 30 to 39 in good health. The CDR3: CAWEDRAWYEQYF. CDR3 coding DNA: TGTGCCTGGGAGGACAGGGCCTGGTACGAGCAGTACTTC.